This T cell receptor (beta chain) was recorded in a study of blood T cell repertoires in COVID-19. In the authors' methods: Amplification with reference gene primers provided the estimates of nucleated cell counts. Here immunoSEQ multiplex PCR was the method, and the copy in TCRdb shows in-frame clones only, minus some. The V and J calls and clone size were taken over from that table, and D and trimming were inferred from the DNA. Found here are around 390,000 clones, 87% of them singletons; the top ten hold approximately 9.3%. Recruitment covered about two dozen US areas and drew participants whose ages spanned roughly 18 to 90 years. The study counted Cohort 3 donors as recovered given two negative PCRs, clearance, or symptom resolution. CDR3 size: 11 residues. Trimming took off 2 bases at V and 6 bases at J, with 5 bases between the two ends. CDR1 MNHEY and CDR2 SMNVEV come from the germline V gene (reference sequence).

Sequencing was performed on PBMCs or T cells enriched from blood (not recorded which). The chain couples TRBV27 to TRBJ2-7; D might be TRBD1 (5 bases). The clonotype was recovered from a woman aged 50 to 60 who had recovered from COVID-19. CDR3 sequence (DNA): TGTGCCAGCAGTTTAAGGGGCGAGCAGTACTTC. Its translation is CASSLRGEQYF.